These 15 T cell receptor beta chains were all obtained from the same sample, sequenced in a study of radiotherapy plus CTLA-4 blockade in lung cancer. The table came from immunoSEQ multiplex PCR; TCRdb's copy has only in-frame clones and leaves some out. The data contain some 92,000 clones, 82% of them singletons. The input for sequencing was peripheral blood, taken from a patient treated with radiotherapy plus ipilimumab. These receptors originate from a human donor with non-small cell lung cancer who had a partial response to radiotherapy plus ipilimumab.

CDR3 residues: CASSMISREQETQYF. CDR3 nucleotide sequence: TGTGCCAGTAGTATGATATCCAGGGAACAAGAGACCCAGTACTTC. The rearrangement joins TRBV19 to TRBJ2-5, with D perhaps matching TRBD1 (5 bases). Deletions cut 3 bases from V and 2 bases from J, with 13 bases between. CDR1 and CDR2 (germline): LNHDA, SQIVND (reference sequence). The CDR3 is 15 amino acids.

This rearrangement joins TRBV7-9 to TRBJ1-1; tentative D call: TRBD1 (6 bases). The V end lost 3 bases, the J end lost 1 base, and 6 bases lay between the germline ends. Looked up from germline, CDR1 is SEHNR and CDR2 is FQNEAQ (reference sequence). CDR3 length: 13 amino acids. The CDR3 coding sequence is TGTGCCAGCAGCTTGGGACAGAACACTGAAGCTTTCTTT. Protein product: CASSLGQNTEAFF.

This chain links TRBV7-9 with TRBJ2-3; TRBD1 is a possible D gene (6 bases). Trimming pared 5 bases from V and 1 base from J, leaving 16 bases between. CDR3 length: 16 amino acids. Per the germline V gene, CDR1 is SEHNR and CDR2 is FQNEAQ (reference sequence). CDR3 nucleotides: TGTGCCAGCAGCCTCGAGGGGGTTACGGGCACAGATACGCAGTATTTT. Protein product: CASSLEGVTGTDTQYF.

This chain connects TRBV19 to TRBJ1-2; TRBD1 aligns across 9 bases. V was pared by 6 bases and J by 2 bases, with 4 bases of the junction left unmatched. This CDR3 comprises 14 residues. CDR1 and CDR2 (germline): LNHDA, SQIVND (reference sequence). CDR3 region: CASSTGQGNYGYTF. In nucleotides, the CDR3 is TGTGCCAGTAGCACGGGACAGGGAAACTATGGCTACACCTTC.

The CDR3 loop is CASTPVAGGPYTQYF. CDR3 DNA sequence: TGTGCCAGCACCCCCGTAGCGGGAGGGCCGTATACGCAGTATTTT. This chain uses TRBV28 with TRBJ2-3; 11 nucleotides align to TRBD2. The CDR3 is made up of 15 amino acids. Germline trimming cut 7 bases from V and 7 bases from J; bases unmatched to any gene: 10. Per germline, CDR1 MDHEN and CDR2 SYDVKM.

The chain is built from TRBV7-6 and TRBJ2-2; TRBD2 agrees at 7 bases. This CDR3 spans 16 amino acids. V lost 3 bases and J lost 2; bases outside the gene matches: 6. Germline CDR1 reads SGHVS; CDR2 reads FNYEAQ. The CDR3: CASSFLSGANTGELFF. CDR3 nucleotides: TGTGCCAGCAGCTTCCTAAGCGGGGCCAACACCGGGGAGCTGTTTTTT.

The chain is built from TRBV7-3 and TRBJ2-4; 10 bases align to TRBD1. J gave up 6 bases and V 5 bases, and 7 bases lay outside the gene matches. The CDR3 consists of 15 residues. Looked up from germline, CDR1 is SGHTA and CDR2 is FQGTGA. The CDR3 nucleotides read TGTGCCAGCAGCCATTCGGGGACAGGGGCAAACATTCAGTACTTC. It is translated as CASSHSGTGANIQYF.

This clone has more than one count but fewer than ten. The chain couples TRBV5-6 to TRBJ2-7; a weak D match, TRBD2 (5 bases). The V and J ends lost 4 bases and 1 base respectively, with 12 bases between them. Germline values: CDR1 SGHDT, CDR2 YYEEEE. The CDR3 has 14 residues. Here the CDR3 reads CASSRRIASYEQYF. The CDR3 nucleotides are TGTGCCAGCAGCCGGAGGATAGCGTCCTACGAGCAGTACTTC.

The chain couples TRBV5-1 to TRBJ2-7; 10 positions agree with TRBD2. The CDR3 sequence is 15 residues long. Unmatched junction bases numbered 7, after V lost 4 bases and J lost 3 bases. Germline V gives CDR1 SGHRS, CDR2 YFSETQ. CDR3 protein: CASSAPQREGYEQYF. CDR3 sequence (DNA): TGCGCCAGCAGCGCACCACAGCGGGAGGGCTACGAGCAGTACTTC. Full variable domain (remainder filled in from reference TRBV5-1 and TRBJ2-7): KAGVTQTPRYLIKTRGQQVTLSCSPISGHRSVSWYQQTPGQGLQFLFEYFSETQRNKGNFPGRFSGRQFSNSRSEMNVSTLELGDSALYLCASSAPQREGYEQYFGPGTRLTVT.

The chain combines TRBV21-1 with TRBJ2-1; the table's D gene call, TRBD2, was not cross checked with the DNA. TRBV21-1 is recorded as a pseudogene. The length of the CDR3 is 20 residues. The DNA for the CDR3 is TGTGCCAGCAGCAAAGTTCAGCGCCCTAGGGAGAAGGGCTCCTACAATGAGCAGTTCTTC. This translates into CASSKVQRPREKGSYNEQFF.

The chain recombines TRBV4-1 with TRBJ1-5; 9 nucleotides line up with TRBD1. This CDR3 comprises 16 residues. J lost 6 bases, V lost 0 bases, and 6 bases had no gene match. CDR1 is MGHRA, CDR2 YSYEKL, per germline. DNA of the CDR3: TGCGCCAGCAGCCAAGAAGGAGGACAGGGGAGTCAGCCCCAGCATTTT. It translates to CASSQEGGQGSQPQHF.

This chain links TRBV6-1 with TRBJ2-7, with TRBD2 as a possible D gene (6 bases). The ends were cut back, 8 bases at V and 5 bases at J, with 19 bases in the middle. The CDR3 is 14 amino acids. Germline values: CDR1 MNHNS, CDR2 SASEGT. This chain's CDR3 is CASSKNWDLNEQYF. CDR3 DNA: TGTGCCAGCTCAAAAAATTGGGACTTAAACGAGCAGTACTTC.

The rearrangement uses TRBV14 and TRBJ1-1, with D possibly TRBD1 on 5 matching bases. The CDR3 has 13 amino acids. V was cut by 5 bases and J by 3 bases, with 10 bases left in between. Germline V gene data show CDR1 as SGHDN and CDR2 as FVKESK. The CDR3 here is CASSLTRDTEAFF. CDR3 sequence (DNA): TGTGCCAGCAGCTTGACCAGGGACACTGAAGCTTTCTTT.

The table lists this clone with a count of one. A junction end diverges from the germline sequence, so it may reflect a read error. J is TRBJ2-7 and V is TRBV4-1; TRBD1 matches 8 bases. This CDR3 has 16 amino acids. Germline loops: CDR1 MGHRA, CDR2 YSYEKL. CDR3 region: CASSQEGDRPTYEQYF. Here the CDR3 DNA reads TGTGCCAGCAGCCAAGAAGGGGACAGGCCAACCTACGAGCAGTACTTC.

This chain connects TRBV18 to TRBJ1-6, with 8 positions matching TRBD1. J lost 8 bases, V lost 3 bases, and 9 bases had no gene match. There are 16 residues in the CDR3. CDR1 and CDR2 (germline): KGHSH, LQKENI. The CDR3 coding sequence is TGTGCCAGCTCACCTCGGGCAGGGGGCTTTGATTCACCCCTCCACTTT. Amino acids: CASSPRAGGFDSPLHF.